The entry that follows covers one TCR beta chain sequence. This sample stems from a study of blood T cell repertoires in COVID-19. Whole-study context: The United States, Italy and Spain supplied acute and convalescent COVID-19 samples. In each case, the material was cDNA or gDNA derived from T cells, B-cell-depleted T cells, or PBMCs.

Per the study methods: Amplification from reference gene primers served as the basis for estimated nucleated cell counts. Profiling relied on immunoSEQ multiplex PCR, and the TCRdb table lists in-frame clones only, not all of them. Clone size and the V and J calls come from that table; the DNA yielded D and trimming. The sample has 650,000 to 800,000 clones; about 90% are singletons. The CDR3 has 19 amino acids. This TCR came from a woman between 18 and 29 years old with acute or convalescent COVID-19. The V and J genes are TRBV21-1 and TRBJ2-2; the table's TRBD1 call for D was not verified on the DNA. TRBV21-1 corresponds to a pseudogene. Specimen: peripheral blood. The CDR3 region has the DNA TGTGCCAGCAGCAAAGACCTTATCGACAGCCATAATAACACCGGGGAGCTGTTTTTT. Protein product: CASSKDLIDSHNNTGELFF.